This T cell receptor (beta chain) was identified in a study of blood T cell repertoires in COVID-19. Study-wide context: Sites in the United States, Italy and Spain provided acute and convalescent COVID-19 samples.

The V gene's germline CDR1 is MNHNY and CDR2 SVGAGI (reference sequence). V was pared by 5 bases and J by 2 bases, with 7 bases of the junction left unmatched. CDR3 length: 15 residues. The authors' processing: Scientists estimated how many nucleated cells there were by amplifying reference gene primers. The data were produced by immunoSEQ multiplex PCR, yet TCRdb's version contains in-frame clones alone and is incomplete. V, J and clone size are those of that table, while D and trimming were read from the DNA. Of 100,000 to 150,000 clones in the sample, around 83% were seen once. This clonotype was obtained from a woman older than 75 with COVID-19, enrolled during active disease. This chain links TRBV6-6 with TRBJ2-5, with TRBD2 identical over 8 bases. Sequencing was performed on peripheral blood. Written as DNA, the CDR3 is TGTGCCAGCAGTCCAAGGACGGGAGGGCAAGAGACCCAGTACTTC. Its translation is CASSPRTGGQETQYF.